These 15 T cell receptor beta chains came from one sample sequenced in a study of beta chain features in type 1 diabetes. Sequenced material consisted of expressed TCRB transcripts (all of the isolated RNA was reverse transcribed). Method: immunoSEQ multiplex PCR; TCRdb's copy keeps in-frame clones and lacks some. The sample yields some 19,000 clones, 45% to 50% seen once. The source material was stem cell memory CD4+ T cells from blood. The receptor source for this set is a man aged 18 to 29 in good health.

Only a few counts were recorded for this clone. This chain joins TRBV7-9 and TRBJ2-3; tentatively, D is TRBD2 (5 bases). V was pared by 2 bases and J by 2 bases, with 11 bases between. The germline V gene has CDR1 SEHNR and CDR2 FQNEAQ (reference sequence). The CDR3 has 15 residues. This CDR3 is CASSLRSGNTDTQYF. CDR3 sequence (DNA): TGTGCCAGCAGCTTAAGGTCGGGAAACACAGATACGCAGTATTTT.

V gene TRBV7-2 combines with J gene TRBJ2-1; 9 positions match TRBD1. V trimming: 5 bases; J trimming: 9 bases; junction bases outside the gene matches: 8. The germline V gene encodes CDR1 SGHTA and CDR2 FQGNSA. The CDR3 covers 14 residues. This CDR3 is CASSLGTGRSEQFF. DNA of the CDR3: TGTGCCAGCAGCCTTGGGACAGGGAGGTCTGAGCAGTTCTTC.

This clone was seen more than once but under ten times. CDR3 coding DNA: TGTGCCAGCAGCCCCTTAAGGGAGCATAACACCGGGGAGCTGTTTTTT. It encodes CASSPLREHNTGELFF. The chain recombines TRBV7-9 with TRBJ2-2; TRBD2 is a possible D gene (5 bases). Per germline, CDR1 SEHNR and CDR2 FQNEAQ (reference sequence). V was clipped by 5 bases and J by 2 bases, with 15 bases between them. This CDR3 contains 16 residues.

The genes are TRBV30 and TRBJ2-7; D is unclear. V lost 6 bases and J 2 bases, leaving 17 bases between the germline ends. The CDR3 runs to 14 residues. CDR1 GTSNPN and CDR2 SVGIG come from the germline V gene (reference sequence). The CDR3 spells CACRARSAPYEQYF. In nucleotides, the CDR3 is TGTGCCTGCCGCGCTAGGTCCGCCCCCTACGAGCAGTACTTC.

This clone has more than one count but fewer than ten. J is TRBJ2-5 and V is TRBV7-2; TRBD2 matches 11 bases. Trimming at V came to 5 bases and at J to 4 bases, leaving 15 bases not matched to a gene. Germline CDR1 and CDR2: SGHTA and FQGNSA. CDR3 length: 18 amino acids. CDR3 nucleotide sequence: TGTGCCAGCAGCCCCCCGATAGCGGGAGGGATTTTCGCAGAGACCCAGTACTTC. Protein: CASSPPIAGGIFAETQYF.

This clone occurred a few times. The chain has TRBV7-2 and TRBJ1-5; perhaps TRBD1 as D (5 bases). V gave up 2 bases and J gave up 2 bases, with 16 bases separating them. CDR3 length: 17 amino acids. Germline CDR1 SGHTA, CDR2 FQGNSA. The CDR3 is CASSLSPGPGGNQPQHF. The CDR3 DNA reads TGTGCCAGCAGCTTAAGCCCAGGGCCTGGGGGCAATCAGCCCCAGCATTTT. The whole variable domain, filled in from reference TRBV7-2 and TRBJ1-5, reads GAGVSQSPSNKVTEKGKDVELRCDPISGHTALYWYRQSLGQGLEFLIYFQGNSAPDKSGLPSDRFSAERTGGSVSTLTIQRTQQEDSAVYLCASSLSPGPGGNQPQHFGDGTRLSIL.

The chain recombines TRBV7-2 with TRBJ2-1, with a possible D match to TRBD1 (6 bases). Trimming shortened V by 1 base and J by 7 bases, and 8 bases separated the two germline ends. The CDR3 totals 13 residues. The germline gives CDR1 SGHTA, CDR2 FQGNSA. As DNA, the CDR3 is TGTGCCAGCAGCTTAGGACAGGCGAATGAGCAGTTCTTC. Translated: CASSLGQANEQFF.

This chain links TRBV7-3 with TRBJ2-3; possibly TRBD2 for D (7 bases). The CDR3 is 16 amino acids. V was shortened by 5 bases and J by 1 base, with 16 bases between the two germline ends. The germline V gene has CDR1 SGHTA and CDR2 FQGTGA. The CDR3 here is CASSPRLAGGTDTQYF. For the CDR3, the DNA is TGTGCCAGCAGCCCACGACTAGCAGGGGGCACAGATACGCAGTATTTT.

This chain connects TRBV29-1 to TRBJ1-4, with 9 bases fitting TRBD1. Germline V gene sequence: CDR1 SQVTM, CDR2 ANQGSEA. This CDR3 region has 14 residues. J gave up 5 bases and V 7 bases, and 8 bases lay outside the gene matches. The CDR3 DNA follows: TGCAGCGCCAGGGGGACAGGGCAAAATGAAAAACTGTTTTTT. Its translation: CSARGTGQNEKLFF.

The chain couples TRBV7-6 to TRBJ1-4; a possible D gene is TRBD1 (5 bases). Germline V gives CDR1 SGHVS, CDR2 FNYEAQ. The CDR3 has 17 residues. Trimming shortened V by 0 bases and J by 3 bases, and 14 bases separated the two germline ends. This CDR3 reads CASSLALRGSANEKLFF. The DNA of the CDR3 is TGTGCCAGCAGCTTAGCGCTAAGGGGATCGGCTAATGAAAAACTGTTTTTT.

This clone has just a few counts. J is TRBJ2-5 and V is TRBV5-4, with 7 bases that match TRBD1. CDR1 and CDR2 (germline): SGHNT, YYREEE (reference sequence). Trimming removed 4 bases from V and 2 bases from J; junction bases left unmatched: 2. The CDR3 contains 13 residues. Here the CDR3 DNA reads TGTGCCAGCAGCCGGGACAGTCAAGAGACCCAGTACTTC. Protein product: CASSRDSQETQYF.

This chain uses TRBV7-9 with TRBJ2-1; 12 bases agree with TRBD2. Germline CDR1 reads SEHNR; CDR2 reads FQNEAQ (reference sequence). The V and J ends lost 5 bases and 9 bases, in that order; junction bases with no gene match: 8. This CDR3 has 15 amino acids. CDR3 protein: CASSPTSGRSSEQFF. CDR3 in DNA: TGTGCCAGCAGCCCGACTAGCGGGAGATCTAGTGAGCAGTTCTTC.

This clone was picked up a small number of times. This chain joins TRBV18 and TRBJ1-5; D perhaps matches TRBD1 (6 bases). This CDR3 is 15 amino acids long. Trimming cost V 6 bases and J 0 bases, with 12 bases left between them. Per the germline V gene, CDR1 is KGHSH and CDR2 is LQKENI. The CDR3 here is CASSPDRSSNQPQHF. Here the CDR3 DNA reads TGTGCCAGCTCCCCTGACAGGAGTAGCAATCAGCCCCAGCATTTT.

The chain combines TRBV7-6 with TRBJ2-2; a possible D gene is TRBD1 (5 bases). The CDR3 is 16 residues long. The V gene lost 3 bases and the J gene lost 2 bases, with 13 bases spanning the gap. CDR1 and CDR2 (germline): SGHVS, FNYEAQ. The CDR3 DNA reads TGTGCCAGCAGCTTGGACACCCAAGGAAACACCGGGGAGCTGTTTTTT. Amino acids: CASSLDTQGNTGELFF.

This clone was seen a few times. This chain links TRBV2 with TRBJ2-2; D not certain. Trimming stripped 1 base from V and 6 bases from J, with 12 bases between. There are 15 residues in the CDR3. The germline gives CDR1 SNHLY, CDR2 FYNNEI. This chain's CDR3 is CASSEGRPGAGELFF. The DNA of the CDR3 is TGTGCCAGCAGTGAAGGTCGCCCAGGTGCCGGGGAGCTGTTTTTT. Looking up the rest from reference TRBV2 and TRBJ2-2 gives the full variable domain: EPEVTQTPSHQVTQMGQEVILRCVPISNHLYFYWYRQILGQKVEFLVSFYNNEISEKSEIFDDQFSVERPDGSNFTLKIRSTKLEDSAMYFCASSEGRPGAGELFFGEGSRLTVL.